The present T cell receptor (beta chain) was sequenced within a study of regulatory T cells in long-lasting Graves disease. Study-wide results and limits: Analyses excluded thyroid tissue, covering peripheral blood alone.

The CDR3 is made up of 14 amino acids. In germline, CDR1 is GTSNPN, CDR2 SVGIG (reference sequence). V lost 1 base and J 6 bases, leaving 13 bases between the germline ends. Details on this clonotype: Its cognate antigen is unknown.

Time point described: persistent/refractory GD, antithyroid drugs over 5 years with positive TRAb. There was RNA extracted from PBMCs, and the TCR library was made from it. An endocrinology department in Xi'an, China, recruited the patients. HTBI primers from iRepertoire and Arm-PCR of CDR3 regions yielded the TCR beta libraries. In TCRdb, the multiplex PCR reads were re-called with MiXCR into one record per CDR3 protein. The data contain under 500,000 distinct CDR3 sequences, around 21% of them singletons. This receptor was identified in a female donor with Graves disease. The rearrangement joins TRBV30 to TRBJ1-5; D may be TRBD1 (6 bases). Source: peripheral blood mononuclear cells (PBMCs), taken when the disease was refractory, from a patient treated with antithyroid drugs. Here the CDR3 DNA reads TGTGCCTGGAGTGGCCCGGGAGGGGGTCAGCCCCAGCATTTT. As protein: CAWSGPGGGQPQHF.